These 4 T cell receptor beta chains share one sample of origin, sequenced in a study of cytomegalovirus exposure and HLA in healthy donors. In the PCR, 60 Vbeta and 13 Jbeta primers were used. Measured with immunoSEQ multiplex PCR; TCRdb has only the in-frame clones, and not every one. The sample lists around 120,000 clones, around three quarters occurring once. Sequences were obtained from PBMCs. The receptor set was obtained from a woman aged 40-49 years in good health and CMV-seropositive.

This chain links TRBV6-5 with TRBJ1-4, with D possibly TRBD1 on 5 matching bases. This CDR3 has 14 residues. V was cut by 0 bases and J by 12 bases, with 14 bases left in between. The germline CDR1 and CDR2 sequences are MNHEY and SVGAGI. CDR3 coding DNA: TGTGCCAGCAGTTACTCAAGTTTTAGGGGTCAACTGTTTTTT. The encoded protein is CASSYSSFRGQLFF.

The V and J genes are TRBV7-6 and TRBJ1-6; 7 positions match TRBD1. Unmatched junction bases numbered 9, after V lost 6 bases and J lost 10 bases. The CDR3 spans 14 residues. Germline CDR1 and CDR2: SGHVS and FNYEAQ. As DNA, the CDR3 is TGTGCCAGCAGTCCTGACAGGGTCTACTCACCCCTCCACTTT. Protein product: CASSPDRVYSPLHF.

The CDR3 protein is CATSPLNLYSYNEQFF. DNA of the CDR3: TGTGCCACCAGCCCCCTCAACCTCTACTCCTACAATGAGCAGTTCTTC. The V and J genes are TRBV15 and TRBJ2-1; D gene uncertain. The CDR3 has 16 amino acids. V was shortened by 5 bases and J by 0 bases, with 14 bases between the two germline ends. CDR1 is LNHNV and CDR2 is YYDKDF in the germline V gene (reference sequence).

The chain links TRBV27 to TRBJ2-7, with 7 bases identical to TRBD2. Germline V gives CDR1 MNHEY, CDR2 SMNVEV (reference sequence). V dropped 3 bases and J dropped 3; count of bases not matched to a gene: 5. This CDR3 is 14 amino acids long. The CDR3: CASSLSGGNYEQYF. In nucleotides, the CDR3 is TGTGCCAGCAGTTTGTCGGGAGGTAACTACGAGCAGTACTTC.